Included here is one TCR beta chain sequence, with context. The antigen remains undetermined. Samples underwent the assay at deep level. In the authors' methods: There were no quality scores in the junction-only immunoSEQ sequences, so filtering differed. The method was immunoSEQ multiplex PCR; TCRdb's version includes in-frame clones alone and lacks a portion of them. That table is the source of V, J and clone size, and D and trimming were worked out from the DNA. The sample has around 2,000,000 clones, about 95% seen once. This sample is drawn from a study of shared clonotypes between healthy human individuals. Study conclusions and caveats: Non-shared clonotypes showed lower generation probabilities than clonotypes common to all four donors.

V lost 9 bases and J lost 5; bases outside the gene matches: 31. This CDR3 is 21 amino acids long. Germline assignment: CDR1 MNHGY and CDR2 SVAAGI. CD8 cells classed as naive were CD45RO-negative and positively selected for CCR7, excluding terminally differentiated effector memory CD45RA+ cells. The clonotype was recovered from a man aged 18 to 30 in good health. The source material was naive CD8+ T cells sorted from blood. This chain uses TRBV6-9 with TRBJ1-5; TRBD1 matches 7 bases. CDR3 nucleotide sequence: TGTGCCAGACCCGAAATCCCTCAGGACAGGCTTACGCAAGAGGGGGATCAGCCCCAGCATTTT. As protein: CARPEIPQDRLTQEGDQPQHF.